The 12 T cell receptor beta chains given below trace back to one sample, sequenced in a study of T cell responses to AZD1222 COVID-19 vaccine. Measured with immunoSEQ multiplex PCR; TCRdb has only the in-frame clones, and not every one. The sample includes over 130,000 clones, nearly 95% of them seen just once. Sequenced material: peripheral blood, taken 28 days after the second AZD1222 dose. Receptors originate from an adult who received the AZD1222 COVID-19 vaccine.

The V call is TRBV11-2, the J call TRBJ1-1, with D tentatively TRBD1 (6 bases). Trimming took off 5 bases at V and 1 base at J, with 11 bases between the two ends. The CDR3 loop spans 14 amino acids. Germline CDR1 SGHAT, CDR2 FQNNGV. The CDR3 region is CASSTRDKNTEAFF. The DNA of the CDR3 is TGTGCCAGCAGCACCCGGGACAAGAACACTGAAGCTTTCTTT.

The rearrangement uses TRBV5-4 and TRBJ2-1; D is unclear. Trimming shortened V by 1 base and J by 3 bases, and 11 bases separated the two germline ends. This CDR3 contains 15 residues. In germline, CDR1 is SGHNT, CDR2 YYREEE (reference sequence). CDR3 sequence (DNA): TGTGCCAGCAGCTTGAAACAGTCAGACTACAATGAGCAGTTCTTC. The encoded protein is CASSLKQSDYNEQFF.

The V call is TRBV7-9, the J call TRBJ1-1; TRBD1 matches 8 bases. The V gene end was trimmed by 5 bases and the J gene end by 0 bases; junction bases not matched to a gene: 5. From germline, CDR1 is SEHNR and CDR2 FQNEAQ (reference sequence). This CDR3 spans 15 amino acids. The CDR3, as DNA: TGTGCCAGCAGCCTCCCGACAGGGGTGAACACTGAAGCTTTCTTT. This translates into CASSLPTGVNTEAFF. The full variable domain, rest sourced from reference TRBV7-9 and TRBJ1-1, is DTGVSQNPRHKITKRGQNVTFRCDPISEHNRLYWYRQTLGQGPEFLTYFQNEAQLEKSRLLSDRFSAERPKGSFSTLEIQRTEQGDSAMYLCASSLPTGVNTEAFFGQGTRLTVV.

This clone was seen only once. J is TRBJ1-1 and V is TRBV5-6; no definite D call. V lost 2 bases and J lost 8, with 16 bases in between. The CDR3 consists of 14 residues. Per germline, CDR1 SGHDT and CDR2 YYEEEE. As DNA, the CDR3 is TGTGCCAGCAGCTTTGGTCAGCTCCGCACGGAAGCTTTCTTT. Amino acid sequence: CASSFGQLRTEAFF.

The rearrangement links TRBV4-2 to TRBJ2-7, with 11 nucleotides matching TRBD2. V trimming: 4 bases; J trimming: 3 bases; junction bases outside the gene matches: 5. The length of the CDR3 is 15 residues. Germline V gene sequence: CDR1 LGHNA, CDR2 YNFKEQ. The CDR3 nucleotides are TGTGCCAGCAGCCGACCGGGACTAGCGGTCTACGAGCAGTACTTC. Translation gives CASSRPGLAVYEQYF.

The V call is TRBV7-2, the J call TRBJ1-2, with TRBD1 as a possible D gene (6 bases). From germline, CDR1 is SGHTA and CDR2 FQGNSA. CDR3 length: 14 amino acids. The ends were cut back, 2 bases at V and 3 bases at J, with 10 bases in the middle. CDR3 DNA sequence: TGTGCCAGCAGCTTACCCGGGGGCTACTATGGCTACACCTTC. Translated, it gives CASSLPGGYYGYTF.

The V and J genes are TRBV6-5 and TRBJ2-1; tentative D call: TRBD1 (5 bases). CDR1 is MNHEY and CDR2 is SVGAGI in the germline V gene. CDR3 size: 10 residues. Trimming took off 10 bases at V and 8 bases at J, with 9 bases between the two ends. CDR3 region: CATDRDEQFF. The CDR3 DNA sequence: TGTGCCACCGACAGAGATGAGCAGTTCTTC.

The count of this clone is one. This rearrangement joins TRBV5-1 to TRBJ2-1, with D possibly called TRBD1 or TRBD2 (5 bases each). The V end lost 3 bases, the J end lost 9 bases, and 10 bases lay between the germline ends. The CDR3 is 12 amino acids. Germline CDR1 SGHRS, CDR2 YFSETQ. CDR3 sequence: CASSWGTGEQFF. For the CDR3, the DNA is TGCGCCAGCAGCTGGGGGACCGGTGAGCAGTTCTTC.

This clone was counted once. V and J are TRBV6-2 or TRBV6-3 and TRBJ1-1; D not resolved. V shed 4 bases and J shed 6 bases, with 6 bases lying between them. CDR1 and CDR2 from the germline V gene are MNHEY and SVGEGT. The CDR3 has 11 residues. CDR3: CASSWSAEAFF. CDR3 sequence (DNA): TGTGCCAGCAGTTGGAGCGCTGAAGCTTTCTTT.

In regard to this clone: Other DNA sequences from this sample encode an identical CDR3 as well. The V gene is TRBV19, the J gene TRBJ1-1; D is uncertain. Germline V gene lookup returns CDR1 LNHDA and CDR2 SQIVND (reference sequence). V was cut by 4 bases and J by 1 base, with 7 bases left in between. This CDR3 comprises 13 residues. The DNA for the CDR3 is TGTGCCAGTAGTACCACAGCGAACACTGAAGCTTTCTTT. This translates into CASSTTANTEAFF.

The chain employs TRBV7-2 and TRBJ1-3; 7 bases are a match to TRBD1. This CDR3 is 15 amino acids long. Trimming at V came to 5 bases and at J to 4 bases, leaving 8 bases not matched to a gene. Germline-derived CDR1 and CDR2 are SGHTA and FQGNSA. CDR3 sequence reads: CASSNKQGWGNTIYF. The CDR3 DNA reads TGTGCCAGCAGCAACAAACAGGGGTGGGGAAACACCATATATTTT.

V gene TRBV6-2 or TRBV6-3 combines with J gene TRBJ1-1, with D maybe TRBD1 (6 bases). CDR1 and CDR2 (germline): MNHEY, SVGEGT. CDR3 length: 11 residues. V was clipped by 6 bases and J by 7 bases, with 9 bases between them. The chain's CDR3 is CASSQGYEAFF. CDR3 nucleotide sequence: TGTGCCAGCAGCCAGGGGTATGAAGCTTTCTTT.